One and the same sample provided the 2 T cell receptor beta chains below, sequenced in a study of T cells after yellow fever vaccination (dated by TCRdb to the late 2010s). Library method: 5' RACE. The sequencer listed for this sample is Illumina NovaSeq 6000. The public reads were reprocessed in TCRdb via fastp at Q25 and MiXCR, keeping in-frame beta chains. Every CDR3 protein is listed once, alongside the most common genes and DNA of its rows. This sample gives a few hundred thousand distinct CDR3 sequences in total; less than 9.5% of them show up just once. Approximately 3.5% of the sample is taken by the ten largest. This specimen's treatment or condition label, interpreted: live attenuated yellow fever vaccine strain. The sample here was CD4+ T cells sorted from PBMCs, taken 5 days after the yellow fever booster vaccination. These receptors all stem from a man aged 18 to 30 who received the YFV17D yellow fever vaccine.

This clonotype turned up a few times. This chain joins TRBV11-3 and TRBJ2-3, with TRBD2 matching 8 bases. The CDR3 has 17 residues. The germline V gene encodes CDR1 SGHNT and CDR2 YENEEA. Trimming at V came to 0 bases and at J to 1 base, leaving 6 bases not matched to a gene. This chain's CDR3 is CASSLDWNSGGTDTQYF. For the CDR3, the DNA is TGTGCCAGCAGCTTAGATTGGAATAGCGGGGGCACAGATACGCAGTATTTT.

This clonotype was detected a few times. The chain recombines TRBV7-2 with TRBJ1-2; D is unclear. The germline V gene has CDR1 SGHTA and CDR2 FQGNSA. Trimming cost V 6 bases and J 8 bases, with 16 bases left between them. The CDR3 runs to 13 residues. The CDR3 DNA sequence: TGTGCCAGCAGTTCTAGCACTACAGTCGGCTACACCTTC. It is translated as CASSSSTTVGYTF.